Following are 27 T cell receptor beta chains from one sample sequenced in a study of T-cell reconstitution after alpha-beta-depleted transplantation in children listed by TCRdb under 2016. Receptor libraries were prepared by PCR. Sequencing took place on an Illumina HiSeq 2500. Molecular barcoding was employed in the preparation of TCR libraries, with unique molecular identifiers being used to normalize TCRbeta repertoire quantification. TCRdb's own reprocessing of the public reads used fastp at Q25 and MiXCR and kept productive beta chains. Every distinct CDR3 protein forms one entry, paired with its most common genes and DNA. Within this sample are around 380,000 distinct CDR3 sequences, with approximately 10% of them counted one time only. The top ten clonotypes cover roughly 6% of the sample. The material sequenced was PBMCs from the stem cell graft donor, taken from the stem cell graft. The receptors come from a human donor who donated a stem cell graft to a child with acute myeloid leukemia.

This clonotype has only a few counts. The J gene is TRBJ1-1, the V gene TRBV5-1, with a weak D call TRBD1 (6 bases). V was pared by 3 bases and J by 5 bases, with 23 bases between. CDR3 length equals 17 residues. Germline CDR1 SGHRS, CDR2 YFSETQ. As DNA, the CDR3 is TGCGCCAGCAGCTGGGGAGGGGGGCCCTCCCGACTAACTGAAGCTTTCTTT. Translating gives CASSWGGGPSRLTEAFF.

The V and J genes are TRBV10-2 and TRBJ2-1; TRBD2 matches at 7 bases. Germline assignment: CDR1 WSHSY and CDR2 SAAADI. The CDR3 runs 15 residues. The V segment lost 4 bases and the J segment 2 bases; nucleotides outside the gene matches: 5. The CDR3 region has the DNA TGCGCCAGCAGTGGTGGGAGGGTCACCTACAATGAGCAGTTCTTC. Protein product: CASSGGRVTYNEQFF.

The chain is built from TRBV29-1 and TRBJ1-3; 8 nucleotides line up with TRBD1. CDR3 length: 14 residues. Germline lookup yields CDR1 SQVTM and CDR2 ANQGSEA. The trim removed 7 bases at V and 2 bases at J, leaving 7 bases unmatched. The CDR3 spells CSGRSTGAGNTIYF. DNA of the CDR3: TGCAGCGGCCGATCGACAGGGGCTGGAAACACCATATATTTT.

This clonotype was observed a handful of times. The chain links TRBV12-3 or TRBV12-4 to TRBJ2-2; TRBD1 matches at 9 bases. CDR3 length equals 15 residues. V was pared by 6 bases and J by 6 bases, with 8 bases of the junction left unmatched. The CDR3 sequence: CASSYGTGSAGELFF. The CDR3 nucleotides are TGTGCCAGCAGCTACGGGACAGGGTCGGCCGGGGAGCTGTTTTTT.

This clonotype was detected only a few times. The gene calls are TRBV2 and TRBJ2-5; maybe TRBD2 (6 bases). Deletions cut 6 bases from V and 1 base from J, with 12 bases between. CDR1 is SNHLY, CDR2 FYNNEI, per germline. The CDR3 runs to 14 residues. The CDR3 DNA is TGTGCCAGCAGGGTCCTAGCGATCCAAGAGACCCAGTACTTC. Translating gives CASRVLAIQETQYF. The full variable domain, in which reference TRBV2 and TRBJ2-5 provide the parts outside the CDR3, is EPEVTQTPSHQVTQMGQEVILRCVPISNHLYFYWYRQILGQKVEFLVSFYNNEISEKSEIFDDQFSVERPDGSNFTLKIRSTKLEDSAMYFCASRVLAIQETQYFGPGTRLLVL.

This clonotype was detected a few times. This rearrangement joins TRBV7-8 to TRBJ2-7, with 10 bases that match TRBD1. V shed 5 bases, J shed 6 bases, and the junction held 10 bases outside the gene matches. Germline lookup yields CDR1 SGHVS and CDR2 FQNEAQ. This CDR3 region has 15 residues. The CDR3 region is CASSQRTGGFSEQYV. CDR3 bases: TGTGCCAGCAGCCAGAGGACAGGGGGATTCTCCGAGCAGTACGTC.

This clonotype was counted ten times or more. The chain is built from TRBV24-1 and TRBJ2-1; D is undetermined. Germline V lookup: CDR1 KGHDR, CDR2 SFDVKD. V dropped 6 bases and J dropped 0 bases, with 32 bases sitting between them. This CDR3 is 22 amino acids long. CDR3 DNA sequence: TGTGCCACCAGTTATCACCCCCCGGGCGACGCAACGATCCCGAGCTCCTACAATGAGCAGTTCTTC. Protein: CATSYHPPGDATIPSSYNEQFF.

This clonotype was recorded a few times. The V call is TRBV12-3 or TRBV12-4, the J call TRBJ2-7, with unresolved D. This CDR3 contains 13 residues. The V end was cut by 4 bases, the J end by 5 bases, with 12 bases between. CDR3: CASSSSWWNEQYF. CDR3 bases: TGTGCCAGCAGTTCCAGTTGGTGGAACGAGCAGTACTTC.

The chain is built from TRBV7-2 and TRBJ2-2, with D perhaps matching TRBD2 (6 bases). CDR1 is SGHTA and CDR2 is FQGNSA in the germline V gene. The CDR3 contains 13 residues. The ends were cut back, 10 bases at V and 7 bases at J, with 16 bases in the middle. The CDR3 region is CATRRGSGGELFF. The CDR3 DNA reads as TGTGCCACCCGGAGGGGATCGGGCGGGGAGCTGTTTTTT.

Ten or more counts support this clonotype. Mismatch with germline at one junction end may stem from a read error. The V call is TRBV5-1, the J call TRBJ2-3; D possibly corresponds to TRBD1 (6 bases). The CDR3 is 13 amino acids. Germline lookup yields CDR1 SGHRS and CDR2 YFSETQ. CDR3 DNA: TGCGCCAGCAGCTTGGGACAGGCAGATACTCAGTATTTT. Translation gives CASSLGQADTQYF.

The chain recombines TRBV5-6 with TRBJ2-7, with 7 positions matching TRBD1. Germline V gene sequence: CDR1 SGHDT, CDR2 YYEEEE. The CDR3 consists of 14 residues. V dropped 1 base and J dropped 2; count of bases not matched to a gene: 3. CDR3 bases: TGTGCCAGCAGCTTGTGGGACAGCGCCTACGAGCAGTACTTC. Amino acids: CASSLWDSAYEQYF.

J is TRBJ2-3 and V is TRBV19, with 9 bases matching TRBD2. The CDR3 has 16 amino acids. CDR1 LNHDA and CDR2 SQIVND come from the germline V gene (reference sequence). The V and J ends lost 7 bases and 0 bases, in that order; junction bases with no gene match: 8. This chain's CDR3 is CASMGASGESTDTQYF. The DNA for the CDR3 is TGTGCCAGTATGGGCGCTAGCGGGGAGAGCACAGATACGCAGTATTTT. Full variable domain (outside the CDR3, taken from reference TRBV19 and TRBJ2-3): DGGITQSPKYLFRKEGQNVTLSCEQNLNHDAMYWYRQDPGQGLRLIYYSQIVNDFQKGDIAEGYSVSREKKESFPLTVTSAQKNPTAFYLCASMGASGESTDTQYFGPGTRLTVL.

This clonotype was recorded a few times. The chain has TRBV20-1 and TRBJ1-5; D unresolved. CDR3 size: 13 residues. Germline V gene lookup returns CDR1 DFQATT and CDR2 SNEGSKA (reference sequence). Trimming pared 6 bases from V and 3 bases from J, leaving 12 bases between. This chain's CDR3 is CSARKNSNQPQHF. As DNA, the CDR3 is TGCAGTGCCAGGAAGAATTCCAATCAGCCCCAGCATTTT.

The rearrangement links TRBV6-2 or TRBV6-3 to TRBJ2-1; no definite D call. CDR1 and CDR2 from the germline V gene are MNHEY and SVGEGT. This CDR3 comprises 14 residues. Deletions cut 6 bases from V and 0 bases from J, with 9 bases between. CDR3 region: CASRQVSSYNEQFF. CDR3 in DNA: TGTGCCAGCAGGCAAGTTAGCTCCTACAATGAGCAGTTCTTC.

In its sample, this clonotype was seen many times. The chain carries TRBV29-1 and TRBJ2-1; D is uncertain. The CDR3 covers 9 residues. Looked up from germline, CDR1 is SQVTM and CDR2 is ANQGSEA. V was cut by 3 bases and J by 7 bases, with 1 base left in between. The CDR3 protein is CSVENEQFF. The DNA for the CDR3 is TGCAGCGTTGAGAATGAGCAGTTCTTC.

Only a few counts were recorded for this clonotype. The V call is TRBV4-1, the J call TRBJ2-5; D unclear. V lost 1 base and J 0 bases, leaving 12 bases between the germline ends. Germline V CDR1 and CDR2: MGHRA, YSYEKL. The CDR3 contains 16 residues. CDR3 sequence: CASSQAVLADQETQYF. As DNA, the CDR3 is TGCGCCAGCAGCCAAGCGGTGCTGGCGGACCAAGAGACCCAGTACTTC.

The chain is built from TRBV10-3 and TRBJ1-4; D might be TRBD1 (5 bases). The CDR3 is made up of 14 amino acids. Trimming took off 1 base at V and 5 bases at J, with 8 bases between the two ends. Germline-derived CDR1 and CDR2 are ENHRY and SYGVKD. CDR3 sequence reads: CAISEWAGNEKLFF. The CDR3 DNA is TGTGCCATCAGTGAGTGGGCAGGGAATGAAAAACTGTTTTTT.

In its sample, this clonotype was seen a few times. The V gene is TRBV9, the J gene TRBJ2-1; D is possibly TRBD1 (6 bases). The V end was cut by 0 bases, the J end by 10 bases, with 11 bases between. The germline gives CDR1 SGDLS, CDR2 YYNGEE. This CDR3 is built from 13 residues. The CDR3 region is CASSVAGGWEQFF. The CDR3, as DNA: TGTGCCAGCAGCGTAGCTGGGGGCTGGGAGCAGTTCTTC.

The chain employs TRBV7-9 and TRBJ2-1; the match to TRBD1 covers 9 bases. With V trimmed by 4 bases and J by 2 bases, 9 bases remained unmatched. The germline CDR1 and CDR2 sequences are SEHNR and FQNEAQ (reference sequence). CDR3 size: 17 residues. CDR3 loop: CASSSLSQGAPYNEQFF. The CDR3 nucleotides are TGTGCCAGCAGCTCACTCTCACAGGGGGCCCCCTACAATGAGCAGTTCTTC.

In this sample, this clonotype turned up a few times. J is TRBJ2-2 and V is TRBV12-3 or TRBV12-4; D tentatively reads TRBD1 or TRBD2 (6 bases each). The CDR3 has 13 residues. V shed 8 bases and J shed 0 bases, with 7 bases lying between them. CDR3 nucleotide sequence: TGTGCCAGCGGGGGGCCGAACACCGGGGAGCTGTTTTTT. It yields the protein CASGGPNTGELFF.

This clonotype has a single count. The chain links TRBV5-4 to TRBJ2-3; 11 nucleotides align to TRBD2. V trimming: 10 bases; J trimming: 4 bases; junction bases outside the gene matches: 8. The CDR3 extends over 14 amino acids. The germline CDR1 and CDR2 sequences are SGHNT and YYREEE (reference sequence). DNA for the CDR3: TGTGCCGGGACTAGCGGAGCGGGGGCAGATACGCAGTATTTT. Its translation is CAGTSGAGADTQYF.

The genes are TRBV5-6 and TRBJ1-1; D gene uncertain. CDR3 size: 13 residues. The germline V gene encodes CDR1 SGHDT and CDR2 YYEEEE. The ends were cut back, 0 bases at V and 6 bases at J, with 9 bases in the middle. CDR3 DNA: TGTGCCAGCAGCTTGGAAGGGTTTTCTGAAGCTTTCTTT. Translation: CASSLEGFSEAFF.

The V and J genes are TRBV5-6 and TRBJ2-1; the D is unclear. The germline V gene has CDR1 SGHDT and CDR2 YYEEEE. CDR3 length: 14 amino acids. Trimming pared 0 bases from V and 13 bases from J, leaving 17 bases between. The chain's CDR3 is CASSLDSETSFQFF. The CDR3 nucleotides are TGTGCCAGCAGCTTGGACAGCGAGACATCTTTCCAGTTCTTC.

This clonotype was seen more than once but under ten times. The CDR3 bases are TGTGCCACCCGGGACAGCTACGAGCAGTACGTC. It codes for CATRDSYEQYV. This chain links TRBV10-3 with TRBJ2-7; TRBD1 aligns across 7 bases. The CDR3 runs to 11 residues. V shed 10 bases, J shed 3 bases, and the junction held 3 bases outside the gene matches. Germline lookup yields CDR1 ENHRY and CDR2 SYGVKD.

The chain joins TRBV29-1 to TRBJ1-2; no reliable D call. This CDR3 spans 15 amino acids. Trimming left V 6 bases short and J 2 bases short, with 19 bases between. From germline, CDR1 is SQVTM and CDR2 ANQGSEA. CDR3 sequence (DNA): TGCAGCGTCGAGCCCCTACGGACCGAAAACTATGGCTACACCTTC. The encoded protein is CSVEPLRTENYGYTF. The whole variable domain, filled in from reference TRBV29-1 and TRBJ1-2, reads SAVISQKPSRDICQRGTSLTIQCQVDSQVTMMFWYRQQPGQSLTLIATANQGSEATYESGFVIDKFPISRPNLTFSTLTVSNMSPEDSSIYLCSVEPLRTENYGYTFGSGTRLTVV.

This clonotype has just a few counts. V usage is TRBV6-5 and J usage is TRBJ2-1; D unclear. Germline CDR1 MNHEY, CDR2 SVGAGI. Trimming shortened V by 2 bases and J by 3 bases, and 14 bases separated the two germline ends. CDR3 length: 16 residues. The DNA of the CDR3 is TGTGCCAGCAGTTACAAGATAGCTTGGGGCTACAATGAGCAGTTCTTC. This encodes CASSYKIAWGYNEQFF.

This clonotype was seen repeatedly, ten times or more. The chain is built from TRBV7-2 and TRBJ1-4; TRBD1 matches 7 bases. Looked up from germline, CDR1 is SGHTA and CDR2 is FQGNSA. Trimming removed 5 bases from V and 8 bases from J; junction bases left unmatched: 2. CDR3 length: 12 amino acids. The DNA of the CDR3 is TGTGCCAGCAGCCCAGGGGGGGAAAAACTGTTTTTT. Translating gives CASSPGGEKLFF.